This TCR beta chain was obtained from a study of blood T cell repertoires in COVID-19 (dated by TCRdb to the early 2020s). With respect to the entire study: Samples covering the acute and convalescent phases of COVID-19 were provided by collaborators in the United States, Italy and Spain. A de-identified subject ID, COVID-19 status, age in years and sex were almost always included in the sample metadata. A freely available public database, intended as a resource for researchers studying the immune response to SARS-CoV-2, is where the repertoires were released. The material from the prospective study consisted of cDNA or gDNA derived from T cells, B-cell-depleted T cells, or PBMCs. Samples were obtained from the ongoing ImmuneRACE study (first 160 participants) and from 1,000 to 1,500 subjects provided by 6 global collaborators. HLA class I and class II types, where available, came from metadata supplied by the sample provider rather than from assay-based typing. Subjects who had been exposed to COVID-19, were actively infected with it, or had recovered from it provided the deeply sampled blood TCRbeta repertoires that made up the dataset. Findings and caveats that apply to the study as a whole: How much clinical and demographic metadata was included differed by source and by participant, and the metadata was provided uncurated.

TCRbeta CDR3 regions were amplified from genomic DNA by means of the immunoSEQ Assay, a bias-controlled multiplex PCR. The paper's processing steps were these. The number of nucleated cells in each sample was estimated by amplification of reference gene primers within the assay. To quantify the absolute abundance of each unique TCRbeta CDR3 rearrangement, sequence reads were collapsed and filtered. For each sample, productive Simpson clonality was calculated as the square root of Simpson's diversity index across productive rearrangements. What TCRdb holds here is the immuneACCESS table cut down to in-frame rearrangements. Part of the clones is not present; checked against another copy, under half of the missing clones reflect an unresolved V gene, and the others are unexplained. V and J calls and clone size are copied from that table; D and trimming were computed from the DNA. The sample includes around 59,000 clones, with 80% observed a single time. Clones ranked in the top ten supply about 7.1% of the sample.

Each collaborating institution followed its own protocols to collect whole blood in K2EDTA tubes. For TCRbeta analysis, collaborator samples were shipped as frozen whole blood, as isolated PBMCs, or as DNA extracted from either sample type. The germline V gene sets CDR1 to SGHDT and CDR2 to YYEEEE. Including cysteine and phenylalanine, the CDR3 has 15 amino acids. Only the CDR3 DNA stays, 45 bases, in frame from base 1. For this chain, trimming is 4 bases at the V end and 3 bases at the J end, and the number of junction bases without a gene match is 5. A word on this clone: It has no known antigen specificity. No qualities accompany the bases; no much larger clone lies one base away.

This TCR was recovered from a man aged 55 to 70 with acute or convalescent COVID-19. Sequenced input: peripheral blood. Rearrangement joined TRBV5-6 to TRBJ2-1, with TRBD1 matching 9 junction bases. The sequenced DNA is TGTGCCAGCAGCCTGACAGGGGGAAACTACAATGAGCAGTTCTTC. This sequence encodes CASSLTGGNYNEQFF.